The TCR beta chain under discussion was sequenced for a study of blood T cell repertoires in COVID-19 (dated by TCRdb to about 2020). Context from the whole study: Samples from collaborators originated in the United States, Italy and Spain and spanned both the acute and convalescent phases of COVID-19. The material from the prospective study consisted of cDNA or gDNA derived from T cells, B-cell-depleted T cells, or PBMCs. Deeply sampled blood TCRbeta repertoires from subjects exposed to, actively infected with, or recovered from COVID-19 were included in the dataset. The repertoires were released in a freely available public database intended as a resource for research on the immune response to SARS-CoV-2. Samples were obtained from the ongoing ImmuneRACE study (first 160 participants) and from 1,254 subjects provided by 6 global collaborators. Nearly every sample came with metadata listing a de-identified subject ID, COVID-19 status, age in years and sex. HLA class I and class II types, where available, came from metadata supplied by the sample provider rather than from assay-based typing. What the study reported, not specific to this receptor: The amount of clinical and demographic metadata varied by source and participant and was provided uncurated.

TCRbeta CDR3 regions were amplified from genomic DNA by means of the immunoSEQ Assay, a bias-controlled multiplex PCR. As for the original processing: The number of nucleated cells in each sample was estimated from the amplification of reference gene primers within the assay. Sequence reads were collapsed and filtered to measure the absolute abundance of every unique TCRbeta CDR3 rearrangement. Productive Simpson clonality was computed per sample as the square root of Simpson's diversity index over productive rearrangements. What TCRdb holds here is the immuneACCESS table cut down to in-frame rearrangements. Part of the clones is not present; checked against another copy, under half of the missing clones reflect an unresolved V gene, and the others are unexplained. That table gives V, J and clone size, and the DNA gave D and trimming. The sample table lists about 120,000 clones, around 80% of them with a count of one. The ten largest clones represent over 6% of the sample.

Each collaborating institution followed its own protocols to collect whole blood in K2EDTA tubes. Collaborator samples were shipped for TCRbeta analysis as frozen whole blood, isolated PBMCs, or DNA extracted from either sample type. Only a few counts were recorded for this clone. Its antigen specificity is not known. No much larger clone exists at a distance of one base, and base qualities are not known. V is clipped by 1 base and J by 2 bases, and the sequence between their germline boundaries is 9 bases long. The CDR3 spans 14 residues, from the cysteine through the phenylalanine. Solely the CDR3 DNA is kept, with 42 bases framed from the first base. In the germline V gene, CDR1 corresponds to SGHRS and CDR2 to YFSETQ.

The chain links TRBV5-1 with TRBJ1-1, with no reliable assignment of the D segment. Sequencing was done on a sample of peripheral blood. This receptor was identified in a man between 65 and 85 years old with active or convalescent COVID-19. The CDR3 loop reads CASSLLQSNTEAFF. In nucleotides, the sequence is TGCGCCAGCAGCTTGTTACAGAGTAACACTGAAGCTTTCTTT.